The rows below give T cell receptor beta chains drawn from one sample of a study of blood T cell repertoires in COVID-19. Profiled with immunoSEQ multiplex PCR; TCRdb holds only in-frame clones, not every one. The sample yields about 300,000 clones, more than 75% seen once. The sample consisted of PBMCs or T cells enriched from blood (not recorded which). These receptors were taken from a man aged 30-40 years who had recovered from COVID-19. CDR3s include the opening cysteine and the closing phenylalanine or tryptophan. D genes are given only for firm matches. Rows give clone size only sometimes, using once, few, many, or a class for an expanded clone.

length	D	size	V	J	CDR3	DNA
12	NA	NA	TRBV30	TRBJ1-2	CASAGRTYGYTF	TGTGCCTCTGCGGGACGGACCTATGGCTACACCTTC
13	NA	NA	TRBV30	TRBJ2-7	CAWNRVMAYEQYF	TGTGCCTGGAACCGGGTAATGGCGTACGAGCAGTACTTC
14	TRBD1	once	TRBV2	TRBJ1-5	CASILDRDNQPQHF	TGTGCCAGCATCCTGGACAGGGACAATCAGCCCCAGCATTTT
16	TRBD1	NA	TRBV11-2	TRBJ2-7	CASSLAGTATPYEQYF	TGTGCCAGCAGCTTGGCCGGGACAGCGACACCTTACGAGCAGTACTTC
14	TRBD2	once	TRBV14	TRBJ2-7	CASSKTSGGYEQYF	TGTGCCAGCAGTAAGACCAGCGGGGGCTACGAGCAGTACTTC
13	NA	NA	TRBV6-5	TRBJ1-5	CASHDWNWEPQHF	TGTGCCAGCCACGACTGGAACTGGGAGCCCCAGCATTTT
19	NA	NA	TRBV6-1	TRBJ1-6	CASSEAGGPEGYYNSPLHF	TGTGCCAGCAGTGAAGCGGGGGGACCCGAGGGGTATTATAATTCACCCCTCCACTTT
16	NA	NA	TRBV24-1	TRBJ2-7	CATSDPLRDTPDEQYF	TGTGCCACCAGTGACCCCCTCCGGGACACTCCCGACGAGCAGTACTTC
16	TRBD1	NA	TRBV11-3	TRBJ2-7	CASSLVYQGDSYEQYF	TGTGCCAGCAGCTTAGTGTACCAGGGGGATTCCTACGAGCAGTACTTC
15	TRBD2	NA	TRBV11-2	TRBJ2-7	CASSSVTSGSYEQYF	TGTGCCAGCAGCTCGGTGACTAGCGGGTCGTACGAGCAGTACTTC
15	TRBD2	NA	TRBV19	TRBJ2-7	CASRAGSSGNYEQYF	TGTGCCAGTAGGGCCGGGTCTAGCGGAAACTACGAGCAGTACTTC
13	NA	NA	TRBV27	TRBJ2-3	CASSFARGNTQYF	TGTGCCAGCAGTTTCGCTAGGGGAAATACGCAGTATTTT
19	TRBD1	NA	TRBV23-1	TRBJ1-6	CASSQFSTGSKNGMSPLHF	TGCGCCAGCAGTCAATTTTCGACAGGGAGTAAGAACGGAATGTCACCCCTCCACTTT
11	NA	NA	TRBV30	TRBJ2-1	CAWSGINEQFF	TGTGCCTGGAGTGGTATTAATGAGCAGTTCTTC
14	NA	NA	TRBV18	TRBJ1-4	CASSPPAGVEKLFF	TGTGCCAGCTCACCACCGGCGGGGGTGGAAAAACTGTTTTTT
16	TRBD2	once	TRBV9	TRBJ2-5	CASSEGGLAPLETQYF	TGTGCCAGCAGCGAAGGGGGACTAGCCCCCCTAGAGACCCAGTACTTC
17	NA	NA	TRBV24-1	TRBJ1-2	CATSDPDITGSPDGYTF	TGTGCCACCAGTGACCCGGACATTACAGGGAGTCCAGATGGCTACACCTTC
15	NA	NA	TRBV27	TRBJ1-2	CASSFLERIDYGYTF	TGTGCCAGCAGTTTCCTGGAGAGAATCGACTATGGCTACACCTTC
16	TRBD1	few	TRBV11-2	TRBJ1-6	CASSLVGDRVGSPLHF	TGTGCCAGCAGCTTAGTAGGGGACAGGGTTGGCTCACCCCTCCACTTT
14	TRBD2	NA	TRBV29-1	TRBJ2-2	CSVGQTSGNGELFF	TGCAGCGTTGGTCAGACTAGCGGGAATGGGGAGCTGTTTTTT
15	NA	NA	TRBV14	TRBJ2-2	CASSPLAVNTGELFF	TGTGCCAGCAGTCCCCTGGCCGTTAACACCGGGGAGCTGTTTTTT
19	TRBD2	NA	TRBV4-1	TRBJ2-3	CASSHPGLAGVGRTDTQYF	TGCGCCAGCAGCCACCCGGGGCTAGCGGGAGTGGGGCGCACAGATACGCAGTATTTT
17	TRBD1	NA	TRBV19	TRBJ1-1	CASGPAGQKRKNTEAFF	TGTGCCAGTGGACCTGCGGGACAGAAAAGAAAGAACACTGAAGCTTTCTTT
18	TRBD1	NA	TRBV25-1	TRBJ1-2	CASSLQRTGEGFTYGYTF	TGTGCCAGCAGTCTCCAGAGGACAGGGGAAGGGTTTACCTATGGCTACACCTTC
16	NA	once	TRBV5-4	TRBJ2-5	CASSWAGSAFGETQYF	TGTGCCAGCAGCTGGGCGGGTAGCGCGTTCGGGGAGACCCAGTACTTC
14	NA	NA	TRBV6-1	TRBJ1-5	CASSENRVNQPQHF	TGTGCCAGCAGTGAAAACAGGGTCAATCAGCCCCAGCATTTT
15	TRBD1	NA	TRBV4-1	TRBJ1-1	CASSEQGQGWTEAFF	TGCGCCAGCAGCGAACAGGGACAGGGATGGACTGAAGCTTTCTTT
16	TRBD2	NA	TRBV24-1	TRBJ2-1	CATSDLRLAGVNEQFF	TGTGCCACCAGTGATTTACGGCTAGCGGGAGTCAATGAGCAGTTCTTC
15	NA	NA	TRBV7-6	TRBJ1-4	CASSLGQGTEKKLFF	TGTGCCAGCAGCTTAGGGCAGGGTACGGAGAAAAAACTGTTTTTT
14	NA	NA	TRBV19	TRBJ2-7	CASSMYGGPYEQYF	TGTGCCAGTAGTATGTACGGGGGGCCCTACGAGCAGTACTTC
18	NA	once	TRBV28	TRBJ2-5	CASSVTHIRGRGQETQYF	TGTGCCAGCAGTGTAACCCACATCCGGGGCAGGGGTCAAGAGACCCAGTACTTC
15	TRBD1	NA	TRBV24-1	TRBJ1-1	CATSDPGQGNTEAFF	TGTGCCACCAGTGATCCGGGACAGGGAAACACTGAAGCTTTCTTT
11	TRBD2	once	TRBV24-1	TRBJ2-3	CATGSGDTQYF	TGTGCCACCGGTAGCGGGGATACGCAGTATTTT
15	TRBD1	NA	TRBV19	TRBJ1-1	CASNPGGMKRTEAFF	TGTGCCAGTAACCCAGGGGGGATGAAGAGGACTGAAGCTTTCTTT
16	NA	NA	TRBV7-2	TRBJ2-6	CASSLASGSGANVLTF	TGTGCCAGCAGCTTAGCTTCCGGGTCAGGGGCCAACGTCCTGACTTTC
13	NA	NA	TRBV7-9	TRBJ1-4	CASSLPGEEKLFF	TGTGCCAGCAGCTTACCGGGAGAGGAAAAACTGTTTTTT
13	NA	NA	TRBV18	TRBJ1-1	CASSQAGETEAFF	TGTGCCAGCTCACAGGCAGGGGAGACTGAAGCTTTCTTT
16	TRBD2	NA	TRBV5-1	TRBJ2-2	CASSPRLAGVSGELFF	TGCGCCAGCAGCCCCAGACTAGCGGGCGTGTCCGGGGAGCTGTTTTTT
15	TRBD1	NA	TRBV11-2	TRBJ1-5	CASSQGQYSNQPQHF	TGTGCCAGCAGCCAGGGACAGTATAGCAATCAGCCCCAGCATTTT
16	TRBD2	NA	TRBV18	TRBJ2-3	CASSPTSGTSTDTQYF	TGTGCCAGCTCACCTACTAGCGGGACTAGCACAGATACGCAGTATTTT
14	NA	NA	TRBV11-2	TRBJ1-1	CASSPLGGWTEAFF	TGTGCCAGCAGCCCCTTGGGGGGTTGGACTGAAGCTTTCTTT
15	NA	NA	TRBV7-2	TRBJ2-7	CASSPEAGTAYEQYF	TGTGCCAGCAGCCCAGAGGCGGGCACCGCCTACGAGCAGTACTTC
15	TRBD1	once	TRBV5-8	TRBJ1-2	CASSKDRLVRNGYTF	TGTGCCAGCAGCAAGGACAGGTTGGTGAGGAATGGCTACACCTTC
12	NA	NA	TRBV28	TRBJ1-1	CASTYRDKEAFF	TGTGCCAGCACCTACCGGGACAAAGAAGCTTTCTTT
17	NA	few	TRBV4-1	TRBJ1-2	CASSHKVTGPNNYGYTF	TGCGCCAGCAGCCACAAAGTCACAGGCCCGAATAACTATGGCTACACCTTC
12	NA	NA	TRBV12-3/TRBV12-4	TRBJ1-2	CASSIWDTRYTF	TGTGCCAGCAGTATATGGGACACCCGCTACACCTTC